Following are 7 T cell receptor beta chains from one sample sequenced in a study of cytomegalovirus exposure and HLA in healthy donors. It was with 60 Vbeta and 13 Jbeta primers that the PCR ran. TCRdb's table, derived via immunoSEQ multiplex PCR, lists solely in-frame clones and lacks some. The data contain about 140,000 clones, 76% of them singletons. Sequenced: PBMCs. The receptors originated from a man aged 35-49 years in good health and CMV-seronegative.

The CDR3 reads CASSSGYREANVLTF. The CDR3 nucleotides read TGTGCCAGCAGCTCAGGATACAGGGAGGCCAACGTCCTGACTTTC. The V and J genes are TRBV11-2 and TRBJ2-6, with D possibly TRBD1 on 6 matching bases. Trimming removed 4 bases at V and 6 bases at J, with 13 bases between. This CDR3 is built from 15 residues. CDR1 and CDR2 (germline): SGHAT, FQNNGV.

The V call is TRBV6-1, the J call TRBJ2-7; 8 nucleotides agree with TRBD1. The CDR3 totals 14 residues. V shed 6 bases, J shed 13 bases, and the junction held 17 bases outside the gene matches. CDR1 is MNHNS, CDR2 SASEGT, per germline. This CDR3 reads CASSFKTTGEQPYF. In DNA, the CDR3 is TGTGCCAGCAGCTTCAAGACGACAGGGGAGCAGCCTTACTTC.

This sequence joins TRBV7-9 and TRBJ2-1; the match to TRBD2 covers 11 bases. The ends lost 5 bases at V and 6 bases at J; junction bases unmatched: 6. The CDR3 loop spans 15 amino acids. From germline, CDR1 is SEHNR and CDR2 FQNEAQ (reference sequence). CDR3 in DNA: TGTGCCAGCAGCCTTAGCGGGAGGGGGGTCAATGAGCAGTTCTTC. Translated, it gives CASSLSGRGVNEQFF.

This clone occurred once. V is TRBV2 and J is TRBJ1-4; TRBD1 matches at 8 bases. CDR3 length equals 13 residues. CDR1 is SNHLY, CDR2 FYNNEI, per germline. V lost 6 bases to trimming and J lost 8 bases; unmatched junction nucleotides: 5. CDR3 DNA: TGTGCCAGCAGGATGACAGGGGAGGAAAAACTGTTTTTT. This encodes CASRMTGEEKLFF.

This chain links TRBV6-6 with TRBJ2-3; a weak D match, TRBD2 (6 bases). This CDR3 has 16 amino acids. Trimming left V 6 bases short and J 4 bases short, with 20 bases between. Per the germline V gene, CDR1 is MNHNY and CDR2 is SVGAGI (reference sequence). This chain's CDR3 is CASSPGEVYAPDTQYF. The CDR3 nucleotides are TGTGCCAGCAGCCCGGGGGAGGTTTATGCGCCAGATACGCAGTATTTT.

This clone has just a few counts. The chain carries TRBV12-5 and TRBJ2-1; 12 bases are shared with TRBD2. Germline CDR1 is LGHNT and CDR2 is FRNRAP. CDR3 length equals 22 residues. Trimming removed 1 base from V and 6 bases from J; junction bases left unmatched: 22. CDR3 nucleotide sequence: TGTGCTAGTGGTTTGGCCCTGATTCCGGGACTAGCGGGCGAGTTTCACGGCAATGAGCAGTTCTTC. Its translation is CASGLALIPGLAGEFHGNEQFF. The complete variable domain, with remaining parts taken from reference TRBV12-5 and TRBJ2-1, reads DARVTQTPRHKVTEMGQEVTMRCQPILGHNTVFWYRQTMMQGLELLAYFRNRAPLDDSGMPKDRFSAEMPDATLATLKIQPSEPRDSAVYFCASGLALIPGLAGEFHGNEQFFGPGTRLTVL.

The V and J genes are TRBV18 and TRBJ2-1, with 9 bases identical to TRBD2. Germline CDR1 and CDR2: KGHSH and LQKENI. Unmatched junction bases numbered 4, after V lost 1 base and J lost 6 bases. This CDR3 contains 15 residues. CDR3 coding DNA: TGTGCCAGCTCACCACGGGCTAGCGGGACCAATGAGCAGTTCTTC. This translates into CASSPRASGTNEQFF. The full variable domain, with the rest looked up from reference TRBV18 and TRBJ2-1, is NAGVMQNPRHLVRRRGQEARLRCSPMKGHSHVYWYRQLPEEGLKFMVYLQKENIIDESGMPKERFSAEFPKEGPSILRIQQVVRGDSAAYFCASSPRASGTNEQFFGPGTRLTVL.